These 31 T cell receptor beta chains share one sample of origin, sequenced in a study of shared clonotypes between healthy human individuals. TCRdb keeps only in-frame clones here, not all; method: immunoSEQ multiplex PCR. The table records approximately 1,500,000 clones, around 95% of them present only once. Sequenced input: naive CD4+ T cells sorted from blood. Sample subset: CD45RA+ positively selected. The receptors here all came from a man aged 30 to 39 in good health.

CDR3: CAWSHFSGGYQETQYF. Written as DNA, the CDR3 is TGTGCCTGGAGTCATTTTAGCGGGGGGTACCAAGAGACCCAGTACTTC. The chain recombines TRBV30 with TRBJ2-5; 10 bases map to TRBD2. This CDR3 comprises 16 residues. The V gene end was trimmed by 2 bases and the J gene end by 0 bases; junction bases not matched to a gene: 6. Germline loops: CDR1 GTSNPN, CDR2 SVGIG (reference sequence).

This chain links TRBV5-1 with TRBJ2-7; D ambiguous. The CDR3 loop spans 14 amino acids. Deletions cut 0 bases from V and 1 base from J, with 8 bases between. Germline assignment: CDR1 SGHRS and CDR2 YFSETQ. The CDR3 DNA sequence: TGCGCCAGCAGCTTGGACAGAAAGTCCTACGAGCAGTACTTC. Translation: CASSLDRKSYEQYF.

CDR3 residues: CASSPTDYNQPQHF. The CDR3, as DNA: TGCGCCAGCAGCCCGACAGATTACAATCAGCCCCAGCATTTT. This chain uses TRBV5-1 with TRBJ1-5; tentatively, D is TRBD1 (5 bases). Germline lookup yields CDR1 SGHRS and CDR2 YFSETQ. The CDR3 is made up of 14 amino acids. V lost 4 bases to trimming and J lost 3 bases, with 11 bases between them.

V is TRBV12-5 and J is TRBJ2-2; 7 bases align to TRBD2. The length of the CDR3 is 12 residues. V shed 7 bases and J 7 bases; nucleotides not matched to a gene: 3. CDR1 and CDR2 (germline): LGHNT, FRNRAP. The DNA of the CDR3 is TGTGCTAGTGCCCGGGACTACGGGGAGCTGTTTTTT. Translated, it gives CASARDYGELFF.

The chain uses TRBV10-3 and TRBJ2-1; weak D call: TRBD2 (6 bases). Looked up from germline, CDR1 is ENHRY and CDR2 is SYGVKD. Trimming cost V 0 bases and J 5 bases, with 11 bases left between them. This CDR3 contains 15 residues. The CDR3 nucleotides read TGTGCCATCAGTGAGTCTTCTAGCGCTCACAATGAGCAGTTCTTC. Protein: CAISESSSAHNEQFF.

On this clone itself: Other nucleotide sequences in the sample specify the same CDR3. The gene calls are TRBV7-2 and TRBJ1-5; TRBD1 might be the D (5 bases). Germline V gives CDR1 SGHTA, CDR2 FQGNSA. The CDR3 is made up of 14 amino acids. V shed 1 base and J shed 4 bases, with 8 bases lying between them. This chain's CDR3 is CASSLVGGNQPQHF. CDR3 DNA: TGTGCCAGCAGCTTAGTTGGGGGAAATCAGCCCCAGCATTTT.

This chain connects TRBV6-5 to TRBJ2-3; D is unresolved. Germline CDR1 and CDR2: MNHEY and SVGAGI. The CDR3 extends over 15 amino acids. Deletions cut 0 bases from V and 1 base from J, with 8 bases between. CDR3 coding DNA: TGTGCCAGCAGTTACTCGTTCGCACGCACAGATACGCAGTATTTT. Translation gives CASSYSFARTDTQYF.

The gene calls are TRBV29-1 and TRBJ2-3; D possibly corresponds to TRBD1 (6 bases). This CDR3 has 14 amino acids. Germline CDR1 reads SQVTM; CDR2 reads ANQGSEA. V was shortened by 4 bases and J by 5 bases, with 16 bases between the two germline ends. The CDR3 protein is CSVAGAVFIDTQYF. The CDR3, as DNA: TGCAGCGTTGCAGGGGCGGTTTTTATAGATACGCAGTATTTT.

The chain is built from TRBV6-1 and TRBJ2-2, with 9 bases fitting TRBD2. V lost 2 bases, J lost 8 bases, and 0 bases stayed unmatched. CDR3 size: 13 residues. Germline loops: CDR1 MNHNS, CDR2 SASEGT. CDR3 sequence reads: CASSELAGGELFF. In nucleotides, the CDR3 is TGTGCCAGCAGTGAACTAGCGGGAGGGGAGCTGTTTTTT.

The CDR3 nucleotides are TGTGCCAGCAGAGAGGGGGAAGCTTACGAAAAACTGTTTTTT. This encodes CASREGEAYEKLFF. The rearrangement links TRBV5-5 to TRBJ1-4; D possibly corresponds to TRBD1 (6 bases). The V end lost 5 bases, the J end lost 8 bases, and 16 bases lay between the germline ends. This CDR3 spans 14 amino acids. Germline CDR1 and CDR2: SGHKS and YYEKEE (reference sequence).

The chain is built from TRBV28 and TRBJ1-2; D unclear. Per the germline V gene, CDR1 is MDHEN and CDR2 is SYDVKM. The V gene lost 7 bases and the J gene lost 4 bases, with 7 bases spanning the gap. This CDR3 is built from 11 residues. CDR3 DNA sequence: TGTGCCAGCACTAGTTCCTATGGCTACACCTTC. Protein sequence: CASTSSYGYTF.

The chain employs TRBV18 and TRBJ2-7; tentative D call: TRBD1 (6 bases). Per the germline V gene, CDR1 is KGHSH and CDR2 is LQKENI. Trimming took off 5 bases at V and 2 bases at J, with 13 bases between the two ends. The CDR3 has 14 amino acids. The CDR3 region has the DNA TGTGCCAGCTCATCGGACAGCCCTACCTACGAGCAGTACTTC. This codes for CASSSDSPTYEQYF.

The chain uses TRBV30 and TRBJ1-4; no firm D call. CDR1 is GTSNPN, CDR2 SVGIG, per germline (reference sequence). This CDR3 has 12 residues. Trimming took 7 bases from V and 0 from J, leaving 6 bases between them. The CDR3 loop is CASDATNEKLFF. In DNA, the CDR3 is TGTGCCTCTGATGCAACTAATGAAAAACTGTTTTTT.

Regarding this clone: One junction end does not reproduce the germline sequence, and a read error may be involved. The V and J genes are TRBV7-6 and TRBJ2-3, with TRBD2 matching over 9 bases. The germline gives CDR1 SGHVS, CDR2 FNYEAQ. The length of the CDR3 is 15 residues. For the CDR3, the DNA is TGTGCCAGCAGCATAGCGGGGGAGAGCACAGATACGCAGTATTTT. Protein sequence: CASSIAGESTDTQYF.

J is TRBJ1-5 and V is TRBV5-5; 8 bases are shared with TRBD1. Per the germline V gene, CDR1 is SGHKS and CDR2 is YYEKEE (reference sequence). The length of the CDR3 is 15 residues. With 4 bases clipped from V and 0 bases from J, the junction kept 3 bases outside the gene matches. This CDR3 is CASSKDRVSNQPQHF. Written as DNA, the CDR3 is TGTGCCAGCAGCAAGGACAGGGTTAGCAATCAGCCCCAGCATTTT. Combining the CDR3 with reference TRBV5-5 and TRBJ1-5 gives the whole variable domain DAGVTQSPTHLIKTRGQQVTLRCSPISGHKSVSWYQQVLGQGPQFIFQYYEKEERGRGNFPDRFSARQFPNYSSELNVNALLLGDSALYLCASSKDRVSNQPQHFGDGTRLSIL.

Only one count was recorded for this clone. The chain joins TRBV9 to TRBJ2-1, with TRBD2 identical over 9 bases. Germline V CDR1 and CDR2: SGDLS, YYNGEE. The CDR3 consists of 15 residues. Trimming at V came to 0 bases and at J to 9 bases, leaving 7 bases not matched to a gene. The CDR3 coding sequence is TGTGCCAGCAGCGTAGGGGTAGCGGGAGTGAGTGAGCAGTTCTTC. Its protein product is CASSVGVAGVSEQFF.

A note on this clone: Distinct nucleotide sequences in the sample also encode this CDR3. Here the CDR3 reads CASSLGTDTQYF. CDR3 DNA: TGCGCCAGCAGTTTAGGCACAGATACGCAGTATTTT. This chain uses TRBV10-2 with TRBJ2-3; D is unclear. Between the trimmed V and J ends, which lost 5 bases and 1 base, there was a span of 4 bases. The germline V gene has CDR1 WSHSY and CDR2 SAAADI. The CDR3 covers 12 residues.

The chain links TRBV6-6 to TRBJ1-4; D unresolved. The CDR3 is 14 residues long. Looked up from germline, CDR1 is MNHNY and CDR2 is SVGAGI (reference sequence). V dropped 6 bases and J dropped 5 bases, with 13 bases sitting between them. CDR3 region: CASRLSRYNEKLFF. The CDR3 nucleotides read TGTGCCAGCAGGTTAAGTAGGTACAATGAAAAACTGTTTTTT.

This clone was seen only once. The chain joins TRBV15 to TRBJ2-1, with D possibly being TRBD2 (6 bases). Germline CDR1 and CDR2: LNHNV and YYDKDF (reference sequence). CDR3 size: 16 residues. Deletions cut 0 bases from V and 3 bases from J, with 12 bases between. Here the CDR3 DNA reads TGTGCCACCAGCAGAGATCTCGGGGGTATCTACAATGAGCAGTTCTTC. It specifies CATSRDLGGIYNEQFF.

The rearrangement links TRBV25-1 to TRBJ1-2; 7 positions match TRBD1. The V segment lost 7 bases and the J segment 4 bases; nucleotides outside the gene matches: 9. The CDR3 contains 14 residues. Germline V CDR1 and CDR2: MGHDK, SYGVNS. This chain's CDR3 is CASTPDRDFYGYTF. Here the CDR3 DNA reads TGTGCCAGCACCCCTGACAGGGACTTCTATGGCTACACCTTC.

The V and J genes are TRBV9 and TRBJ1-1; 8 bases line up with TRBD1. The V gene's germline CDR1 is SGDLS and CDR2 YYNGEE. The CDR3 has 16 residues. V shed 0 bases, J shed 5 bases, and the junction held 9 bases outside the gene matches. DNA of the CDR3: TGTGCCAGCAGCGTAGATGGACAGGGAAGGGGAACTGAAGCTTTCTTT. Protein product: CASSVDGQGRGTEAFF.

The chain employs TRBV6-5 and TRBJ1-3, with TRBD1 as a possible D gene (6 bases). Trimming pared 6 bases from V and 4 bases from J, leaving 13 bases between. The CDR3 has 14 residues. Germline CDR1 MNHEY, CDR2 SVGAGI. The CDR3 region has the DNA TGTGCCAGCAGACCACAGGGTTGGGGAAACACCATATATTTT. Encoded protein: CASRPQGWGNTIYF.

This sequence joins TRBV6-5 and TRBJ1-2; tentative D call: TRBD1 (6 bases). The CDR3 extends over 15 amino acids. The V and J ends lost 0 bases and 10 bases respectively, with 18 bases between them. Per germline, CDR1 MNHEY and CDR2 SVGAGI. DNA for the CDR3: TGTGCCAGCAGTTACTCGAGGACAGAAGTCTATCCCTACACCTTC. Its protein product is CASSYSRTEVYPYTF.

The CDR3 bases are TGTGCCAGCAGCTTAGGCGGAGTCAAAAACATTCAGTACTTC. Residues: CASSLGGVKNIQYF. This chain joins TRBV11-2 and TRBJ2-4, with D uncertain. This CDR3 has 14 residues. Germline values: CDR1 SGHAT, CDR2 FQNNGV. Trimming removed 1 base at V and 3 bases at J, with 7 bases between.

The rearrangement uses TRBV7-9 and TRBJ2-1, with 7 nucleotides matching TRBD2. Germline-derived CDR1 and CDR2 are SEHNR and FQNEAQ (reference sequence). Trimming took 5 bases from V and 6 from J; bases not matched to a gene: 16. This CDR3 comprises 17 residues. DNA for the CDR3: TGTGCCAGCAGCCCCCAAATGACGGGACTAATTACCAATGAGCAGTTCTTC. Its translation is CASSPQMTGLITNEQFF. The variable domain in full, completed from reference TRBV7-9 and TRBJ2-1, reads DTGVSQNPRHKITKRGQNVTFRCDPISEHNRLYWYRQTLGQGPEFLTYFQNEAQLEKSRLLSDRFSAERPKGSFSTLEIQRTEQGDSAMYLCASSPQMTGLITNEQFFGPGTRLTVL.

The chain has TRBV4-3 and TRBJ2-2; a weak D match, TRBD2 (6 bases). This CDR3 region has 18 residues. Germline loops: CDR1 LGHNA, CDR2 YSLEER. V dropped 0 bases and J dropped 7 bases, with 21 bases sitting between them. CDR3 in amino acids: CASSQEAGTGRRIGELFF. CDR3 in DNA: TGCGCCAGCAGCCAAGAGGCCGGGACTGGGAGGCGTATCGGGGAGCTGTTTTTT.

This sequence joins TRBV5-5 and TRBJ2-5, with a possible D match to TRBD2 (5 bases). The V end lost 1 base, the J end lost 1 base, and 14 bases lay between the germline ends. The CDR3 spans 16 residues. The germline gives CDR1 SGHKS, CDR2 YYEKEE (reference sequence). The CDR3 DNA is TGTGCCAGCAGCTTGAGACTATTAGCCGCCCAAGAGACCCAGTACTTC. Translating gives CASSLRLLAAQETQYF. Based on the CDR3 plus reference TRBV5-5 and TRBJ2-5, the full variable domain is DAGVTQSPTHLIKTRGQQVTLRCSPISGHKSVSWYQQVLGQGPQFIFQYYEKEERGRGNFPDRFSARQFPNYSSELNVNALLLGDSALYLCASSLRLLAAQETQYFGPGTRLLVL.

This chain connects TRBV29-1 to TRBJ2-1; 8 bases fit TRBD1. Germline trimming cut 6 bases from V and 4 bases from J; bases unmatched to any gene: 8. This CDR3 is built from 14 residues. Germline V gene lookup returns CDR1 SQVTM and CDR2 ANQGSEA. The CDR3: CSVKPRTGYNEQFF. Written as DNA, the CDR3 is TGCAGCGTCAAACCCAGGACAGGGTACAATGAGCAGTTCTTC.

The chain is built from TRBV2 and TRBJ2-1; D uncertain. V shed 6 bases and J shed 6 bases, with 12 bases lying between them. Germline CDR1 is SNHLY and CDR2 is FYNNEI. The CDR3 extends over 13 amino acids. The chain's CDR3 is CASRLIVGNEQFF. CDR3 coding DNA: TGTGCCAGCAGACTAATCGTGGGCAATGAGCAGTTCTTC.

The rearrangement links TRBV5-6 to TRBJ1-1; D may be TRBD1 (5 bases). Trimming took off 6 bases at V and 8 bases at J, with 20 bases between the two ends. Germline V lookup: CDR1 SGHDT, CDR2 YYEEEE. The length of the CDR3 is 14 residues. CDR3 protein: CASTLLPGVREAFF. For the CDR3, the DNA is TGTGCCAGCACCCTTTTACCGGGGGTAAGAGAAGCTTTCTTT. The variable domain in full, completed from reference TRBV5-6 and TRBJ1-1, reads DAGVTQSPTHLIKTRGQQVTLRCSPKSGHDTVSWYQQALGQGPQFIFQYYEEEERQRGNFPDRFSGHQFPNYSSELNVNALLLGDSALYLCASTLLPGVREAFFGQGTRLTVV.

This chain uses TRBV18 with TRBJ2-5; D is unclear. This CDR3 spans 16 amino acids. Trimming shortened V by 6 bases and J by 1 base, and 18 bases separated the two germline ends. CDR1 KGHSH and CDR2 LQKENI come from the germline V gene. The CDR3 DNA reads TGTGCCAGCTCCCAACTCAGGACGGCAGTCCAAGAGACCCAGTACTTC. Residues: CASSQLRTAVQETQYF.